One sample yielded the 25 T cell receptor beta chains listed below, sequenced in a study of cytomegalovirus exposure and HLA in healthy donors. PCR employed 60 Vbeta and 13 Jbeta primers. TCRdb keeps only in-frame clones here, not all; method: immunoSEQ multiplex PCR. The sample includes about 62,000 clones, roughly 80% seen only once; the top ten take around 2.9%. Input material: PBMCs. Every receptor here comes from a woman in her twenties or thirties in good health and CMV-seronegative.

The chain uses TRBV28 and TRBJ1-5; TRBD1 aligns across 11 bases. Germline CDR1 reads MDHEN; CDR2 reads SYDVKM. V lost 8 bases and J lost 3; bases outside the gene matches: 6. The CDR3 totals 15 residues. CDR3 sequence: CASYQGQGDNQPQHF. For the CDR3, the DNA is TGTGCCAGCTACCAGGGACAGGGGGACAATCAGCCCCAGCATTTT.

This clone was found a few times. The chain employs TRBV7-9 and TRBJ1-2, with 7 nucleotides matching TRBD1. There are 16 residues in the CDR3. CDR1 and CDR2 from the germline V gene are SEHNR and FQNEAQ (reference sequence). V shed 4 bases and J 5 bases; nucleotides not matched to a gene: 13. CDR3 residues: CASSSGMGQRIYGYTF. DNA of the CDR3: TGTGCCAGCAGCTCAGGGATGGGACAGCGAATATATGGCTACACCTTC.

V and J are TRBV19 and TRBJ2-5; the D gene is possibly TRBD1 (5 bases). The DNA end favors TRBJ2-7, so the J call may be wrong. The CDR3 has 15 residues. CDR1 is LNHDA and CDR2 is SQIVND in the germline V gene (reference sequence). The CDR3 sequence is CASSMAAGQTYEQYF. CDR3 sequence (DNA): TGTGCCAGTAGTATGGCGGCAGGGCAAACCTACGAGCAGTACTTC.

The chain uses TRBV7-2 and TRBJ1-5; D is unresolved. This CDR3 has 11 residues. V was shortened by 10 bases and J by 5 bases, with 9 bases between the two germline ends. Per germline, CDR1 SGHTA and CDR2 FQGNSA. This CDR3 is CATRYYQPQHF. The CDR3 coding sequence is TGTGCCACCAGATACTATCAGCCCCAGCATTTT.

CDR3 loop: CASSPREPAGGFSGELFF. The CDR3 DNA follows: TGTGCCAGCAGCCCCCGAGAACCAGCGGGGGGATTTTCCGGGGAGCTGTTTTTT. The chain is built from TRBV7-9 and TRBJ2-2; 9 nucleotides match TRBD2. Trimming removed 5 bases from V and 6 bases from J; junction bases left unmatched: 16. CDR1 is SEHNR and CDR2 is FQNEAQ in the germline V gene (reference sequence). The CDR3 spans 18 residues.

The chain is built from TRBV28 and TRBJ1-4; 9 nucleotides agree with TRBD1. CDR1 is MDHEN, CDR2 SYDVKM, per germline. The V and J ends lost 7 bases and 8 bases, in that order; junction bases with no gene match: 8. The CDR3 runs to 14 residues. In DNA form, the CDR3 reads TGTGCCAGCATTAACAGGGGGCCACAGGAAAAACTGTTTTTT. Translating it yields CASINRGPQEKLFF. Using reference TRBV28 and TRBJ1-4 for the parts outside the CDR3, the full variable domain is DVKVTQSSRYLVKRTGEKVFLECVQDMDHENMFWYRQDPGLGLRLIYFSYDVKMKEKGDIPEGYSVSREKKERFSLILESASTNQTSMYLCASINRGPQEKLFFGSGTQLSVL.

The CDR3 DNA reads as TGTGCCAGCAGCAAAGGGTATCGGGCAGGGGGGCTACACCCTCTAACCTCCTACGAGCAGTACTTC. Translating gives CASSKGYRAGGLHPLTSYEQYF. This chain connects TRBV21-1 to TRBJ2-7; TRBD1, the D gene given by the table, was not confirmed from the DNA. TRBV21-1 is a documented pseudogene. The CDR3 sequence is 22 residues long.

This chain connects TRBV5-1 to TRBJ2-5; 9 nucleotides line up with TRBD1. The CDR3 loop spans 16 amino acids. Looked up from germline, CDR1 is SGHRS and CDR2 is YFSETQ. V dropped 5 bases and J dropped 4; count of bases not matched to a gene: 12. This chain's CDR3 is CASSSGTGFSRETQYF. The CDR3 bases are TGCGCCAGCAGTTCCGGGACAGGGTTCTCCCGAGAGACCCAGTACTTC.

The chain recombines TRBV5-6 with TRBJ1-3; D gene unclear. From germline, CDR1 is SGHDT and CDR2 YYEEEE. V was clipped by 5 bases and J by 4 bases, with 19 bases between them. This CDR3 spans 16 amino acids. CDR3 bases: TGTGCCAGCAGTTACTACACGGGTATGGTCGGAAACACCATATATTTT. Its translation is CASSYYTGMVGNTIYF.

The chain recombines TRBV4-3 with TRBJ1-5, with a weak D call TRBD1 (6 bases). Trimming took 0 bases from V and 6 from J, leaving 15 bases between them. Germline V gives CDR1 LGHNA, CDR2 YSLEER. The CDR3 totals 16 residues. The CDR3, as DNA: TGCGCCAGCAGCCAAGATGTGACAGGCAGGAGTCAGCCCCAGCATTTT. It specifies CASSQDVTGRSQPQHF.

This chain connects TRBV7-9 to TRBJ1-5; 12 bases are a match to TRBD1. The junction had 5 bases not matched to a gene; V was cut back by 3 bases and J by 8 bases. This CDR3 region has 15 residues. Germline lookup yields CDR1 SEHNR and CDR2 FQNEAQ (reference sequence). CDR3 amino acids: CASSFGDRGQEPQHF. The CDR3 DNA reads TGTGCCAGCAGCTTCGGGGACAGGGGGCAAGAGCCCCAGCATTTT.

The genes are TRBV19 and TRBJ1-1; no reliable D call. This CDR3 has 12 residues. V lost 9 bases to trimming and J lost 1 base, with 9 bases between them. CDR1 LNHDA and CDR2 SQIVND come from the germline V gene (reference sequence). CDR3 coding DNA: TGTGCCAGCAGACATAGGAACACTGAAGCTTTCTTT. The encoded protein is CASRHRNTEAFF. Looking up the rest from reference TRBV19 and TRBJ1-1 gives the full variable domain: DGGITQSPKYLFRKEGQNVTLSCEQNLNHDAMYWYRQDPGQGLRLIYYSQIVNDFQKGDIAEGYSVSREKKESFPLTVTSAQKNPTAFYLCASRHRNTEAFFGQGTRLTVV.

The genes are TRBV6-5 and TRBJ2-5; TRBD2 is a possible D gene (7 bases). This CDR3 comprises 14 residues. Per germline, CDR1 MNHEY and CDR2 SVGAGI. V lost 3 bases to trimming and J lost 5 bases, with 13 bases between them. The CDR3 region has the DNA TGTGCCAGCAGTTATGGGCGGGGGCCGGAGACCCAGTACTTC. Translation: CASSYGRGPETQYF.

This clone appeared a single time. The rearrangement links TRBV11-2 to TRBJ2-3; tentatively, D is TRBD2 (7 bases). This CDR3 spans 15 amino acids. V lost 2 bases to trimming and J lost 4 bases, with 13 bases between them. Germline V lookup: CDR1 SGHAT, CDR2 FQNNGV. CDR3 nucleotides: TGTGCCAGCAGCTTAATCGGGGGGCGCGCAGATACGCAGTATTTT. Translating gives CASSLIGGRADTQYF.

The gene calls are TRBV27 and TRBJ2-1, with TRBD1 matching over 7 bases. The germline gives CDR1 MNHEY, CDR2 SMNVEV (reference sequence). CDR3 size: 17 residues. With V trimmed by 0 bases and J by 0 bases, 5 bases remained unmatched. This CDR3 reads CASSLSTGASSYNEQFF. CDR3 nucleotide sequence: TGTGCCAGCAGTTTATCAACAGGGGCAAGCTCCTACAATGAGCAGTTCTTC.

The rearrangement uses TRBV28 and TRBJ2-7; the D gene is possibly TRBD1 (6 bases). Trimming removed 6 bases at V and 3 bases at J, with 12 bases between. The CDR3 is made up of 13 amino acids. Germline CDR1 MDHEN, CDR2 SYDVKM. The CDR3 DNA follows: TGTGCCAGCAGCTCGGACAGTTACTACGAGCAGTACTTC. Translated, it gives CASSSDSYYEQYF.

This sequence joins TRBV7-8 and TRBJ1-4, with no clear D. Trimming stripped 3 bases from V and 3 bases from J, with 8 bases between. This CDR3 comprises 14 residues. CDR1 and CDR2 (germline): SGHVS, FQNEAQ. The CDR3 DNA follows: TGTGCCAGCAGCTTGAGGCCGGCTAATGAAAAACTGTTTTTT. Translated: CASSLRPANEKLFF.

CDR3 nucleotides: TGTGCCAGCAGCTCTCAGGCGCCAAACACCGGGGAGCTGTTTTTT. Translation gives CASSSQAPNTGELFF. The chain carries TRBV5-4 and TRBJ2-2; no reliable D call. Trimming left V 3 bases short and J 2 bases short, with 11 bases between. This CDR3 region has 15 residues. Germline CDR1 SGHNT, CDR2 YYREEE (reference sequence). Using reference TRBV5-4 and TRBJ2-2 for the parts outside the CDR3, the full variable domain is ETGVTQSPTHLIKTRGQQVTLRCSSQSGHNTVSWYQQALGQGPQFIFQYYREEENGRGNFPPRFSGLQFPNYSSELNVNALELDDSALYLCASSSQAPNTGELFFGEGSRLTVL.

The chain links TRBV27 to TRBJ1-2, with D possibly being TRBD1 (6 bases). Germline lookup yields CDR1 MNHEY and CDR2 SMNVEV (reference sequence). This CDR3 contains 15 residues. V was clipped by 8 bases and J by 4 bases, with 20 bases between them. This chain's CDR3 is CASCPWGGALYGYTF. CDR3 bases: TGTGCCAGCTGCCCCTGGGGGGGGGCTCTCTATGGCTACACCTTC.

This chain uses TRBV28 with TRBJ1-2; 12 bases are shared with TRBD1. The CDR3 sequence is 15 residues long. CDR1 is MDHEN, CDR2 SYDVKM, per germline. V dropped 6 bases and J dropped 8; count of bases not matched to a gene: 10. The CDR3 here is CASRPDGTGGPGYTF. The CDR3 nucleotides read TGTGCCAGCAGACCGGACGGGACAGGGGGCCCAGGCTACACCTTC.

The J gene is TRBJ2-3, the V gene TRBV4-1; weak D call: TRBD2 (6 bases). Trimming took off 4 bases at V and 6 bases at J, with 23 bases between the two ends. The CDR3 totals 17 residues. Looked up from germline, CDR1 is MGHRA and CDR2 is YSYEKL. Written as DNA, the CDR3 is TGCGCCAGCAGCCGGCTCCCGGGACTTTCCGAGGTGGATACGCAGTATTTT. It translates to CASSRLPGLSEVDTQYF.

V gene TRBV5-1 combines with J gene TRBJ2-3; D unclear. Germline CDR1 reads SGHRS; CDR2 reads YFSETQ. The CDR3 covers 14 residues. The V and J ends lost 0 bases and 3 bases respectively, with 8 bases between them. CDR3 protein: CASSLATGTDTQYF. CDR3 DNA: TGCGCCAGCAGCTTGGCTACCGGGACAGATACGCAGTATTTT.

The rearrangement uses TRBV20-1 and TRBJ1-2, with 7 bases fitting TRBD1. Trimming at V came to 6 bases and at J to 5 bases, leaving 3 bases not matched to a gene. Germline loops: CDR1 DFQATT, CDR2 SNEGSKA (reference sequence). This CDR3 has 11 residues. The CDR3 here is CSAQGEYGYTF. The DNA of the CDR3 is TGCAGTGCCCAGGGGGAGTATGGCTACACCTTC.

The V and J genes are TRBV2 and TRBJ1-6; 10 nucleotides line up with TRBD1. V shed 5 bases and J 6 bases; nucleotides not matched to a gene: 7. This CDR3 contains 16 residues. The germline gives CDR1 SNHLY, CDR2 FYNNEI. The CDR3 DNA reads as TGTGCCAGCAGTATGTTTGGGACAGGGGTTAATTCACCCCTCCACTTT. This codes for CASSMFGTGVNSPLHF.

This clone was recorded a few times. The chain uses TRBV5-4 and TRBJ1-1; D is ambiguous. V was shortened by 9 bases and J by 0 bases, with 12 bases between the two germline ends. The CDR3 consists of 13 residues. Germline lookup yields CDR1 SGHNT and CDR2 YYREEE (reference sequence). The CDR3 sequence is CAIKTGVNTEAFF. The CDR3 region has the DNA TGTGCCATTAAGACCGGGGTGAACACTGAAGCTTTCTTT.